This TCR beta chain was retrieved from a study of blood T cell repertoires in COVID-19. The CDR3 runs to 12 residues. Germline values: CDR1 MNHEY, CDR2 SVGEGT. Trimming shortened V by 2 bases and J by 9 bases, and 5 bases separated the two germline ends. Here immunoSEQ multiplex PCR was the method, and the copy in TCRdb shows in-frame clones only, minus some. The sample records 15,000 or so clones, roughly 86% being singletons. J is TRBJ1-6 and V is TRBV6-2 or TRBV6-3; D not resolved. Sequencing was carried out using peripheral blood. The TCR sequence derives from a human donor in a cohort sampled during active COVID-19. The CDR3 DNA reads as TGTGCCAGCAGTTACCCGGGTTCACCCCTCCACTTT. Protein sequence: CASSYPGSPLHF.